What follows describes a single T cell receptor (beta chain). These data originate in a study of cytomegalovirus exposure and HLA in healthy donors. Each donor was healthy, and each was a bone marrow donor. V was shortened by 0 bases and J by 6 bases, with 12 bases between the two germline ends. The germline CDR1 and CDR2 sequences are SGHTA and FQGNSA. The CDR3 sequence is 14 residues long. 13 Jbeta primers and 60 Vbeta primers were used for the PCR. Only in-frame clones appear in the TCRdb table, and some are missing; sequencing was by immunoSEQ multiplex PCR. The sample holds 150,000 or so clones, roughly 66% seen once.

The sequence was obtained from a young woman in good health and CMV-seronegative. This chain uses TRBV7-2 with TRBJ2-7; TRBD2 is a possible D gene (5 bases). Material: PBMCs. CDR3: CASSLAIGVSEQYF. The CDR3 DNA is TGTGCCAGCAGCTTAGCTATCGGGGTGAGCGAGCAGTACTTC. The full variable domain, rest sourced from reference TRBV7-2 and TRBJ2-7, is GAGVSQSPSNKVTEKGKDVELRCDPISGHTALYWYRQSLGQGLEFLIYFQGNSAPDKSGLPSDRFSAERTGGSVSTLTIQRTQQEDSAVYLCASSLAIGVSEQYFGPGTRLTVT.